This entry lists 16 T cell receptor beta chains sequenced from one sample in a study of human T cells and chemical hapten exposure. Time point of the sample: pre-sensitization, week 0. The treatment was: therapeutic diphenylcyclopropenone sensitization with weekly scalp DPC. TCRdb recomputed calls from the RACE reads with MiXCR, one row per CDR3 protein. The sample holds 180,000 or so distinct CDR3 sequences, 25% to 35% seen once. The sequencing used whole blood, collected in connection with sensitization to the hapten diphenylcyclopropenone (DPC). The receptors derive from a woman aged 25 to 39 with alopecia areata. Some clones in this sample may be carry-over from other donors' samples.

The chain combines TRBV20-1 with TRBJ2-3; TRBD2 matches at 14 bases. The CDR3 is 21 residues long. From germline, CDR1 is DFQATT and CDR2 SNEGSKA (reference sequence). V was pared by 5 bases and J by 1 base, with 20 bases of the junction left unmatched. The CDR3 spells CSAPRGRAGTSGSRGTDTQYF. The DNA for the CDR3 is TGCAGTGCTCCCCGGGGCCGGGCCGGGACTAGCGGGAGTAGGGGCACAGATACGCAGTATTTT.

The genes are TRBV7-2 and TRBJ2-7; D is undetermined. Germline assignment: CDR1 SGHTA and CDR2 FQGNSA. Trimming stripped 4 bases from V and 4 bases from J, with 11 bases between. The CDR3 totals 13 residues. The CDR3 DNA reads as TGTGCCAGCAGCTCCGGTTTTCTATACGAGCAGTACTTC. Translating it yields CASSSGFLYEQYF.

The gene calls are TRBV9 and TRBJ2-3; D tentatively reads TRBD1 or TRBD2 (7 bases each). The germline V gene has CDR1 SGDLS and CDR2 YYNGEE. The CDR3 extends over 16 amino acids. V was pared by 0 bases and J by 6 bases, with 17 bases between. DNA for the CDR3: TGTGCCAGCAGCGTAGCTCTTTGGGAGGGGGCCGATACGCAGTATTTT. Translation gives CASSVALWEGADTQYF.

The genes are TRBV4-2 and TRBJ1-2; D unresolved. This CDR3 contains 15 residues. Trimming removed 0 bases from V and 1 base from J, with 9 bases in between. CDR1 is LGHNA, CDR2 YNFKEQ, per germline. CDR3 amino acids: CASSQEKRFNYGYTF. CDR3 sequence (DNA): TGTGCCAGCAGCCAAGAAAAAAGATTTAACTATGGCTACACCTTC.

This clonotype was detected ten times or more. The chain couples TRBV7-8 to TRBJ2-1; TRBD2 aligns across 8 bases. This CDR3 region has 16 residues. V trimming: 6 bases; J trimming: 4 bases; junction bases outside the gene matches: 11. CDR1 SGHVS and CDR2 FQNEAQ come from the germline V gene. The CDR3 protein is CASRLYYSGGYNEQFF. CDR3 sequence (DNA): TGTGCCAGCAGACTATACTACAGCGGGGGTTACAATGAGCAGTTCTTC.

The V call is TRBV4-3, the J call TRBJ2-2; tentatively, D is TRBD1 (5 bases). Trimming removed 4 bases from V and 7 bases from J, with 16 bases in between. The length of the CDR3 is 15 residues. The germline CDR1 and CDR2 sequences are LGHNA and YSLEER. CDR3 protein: CASSLLAKGNGELFF. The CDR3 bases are TGCGCCAGCAGCCTTCTGGCGAAGGGGAACGGGGAGCTGTTTTTT.

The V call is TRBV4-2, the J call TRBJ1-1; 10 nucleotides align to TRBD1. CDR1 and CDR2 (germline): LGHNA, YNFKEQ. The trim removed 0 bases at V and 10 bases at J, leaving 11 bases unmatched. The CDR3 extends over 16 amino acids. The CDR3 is CASSQDPGQGPGGAFF. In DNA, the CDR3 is TGTGCCAGCAGCCAAGATCCGGGACAGGGGCCGGGGGGAGCTTTCTTT.

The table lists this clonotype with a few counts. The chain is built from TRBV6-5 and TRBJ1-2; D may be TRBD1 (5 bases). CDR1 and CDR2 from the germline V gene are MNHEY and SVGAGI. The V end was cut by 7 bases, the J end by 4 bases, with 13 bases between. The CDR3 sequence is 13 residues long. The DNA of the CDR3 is TGTGCCAGCACCAACGGAGGGGTCTATGGCTACACCTTC. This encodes CASTNGGVYGYTF.

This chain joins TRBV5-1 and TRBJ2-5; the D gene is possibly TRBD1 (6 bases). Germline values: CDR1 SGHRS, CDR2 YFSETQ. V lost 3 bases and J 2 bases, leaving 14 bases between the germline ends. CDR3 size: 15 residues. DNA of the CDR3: TGCGCCAGCAGCTCCACCGGGACACGTCAAGAGACCCAGTACTTC. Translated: CASSSTGTRQETQYF.

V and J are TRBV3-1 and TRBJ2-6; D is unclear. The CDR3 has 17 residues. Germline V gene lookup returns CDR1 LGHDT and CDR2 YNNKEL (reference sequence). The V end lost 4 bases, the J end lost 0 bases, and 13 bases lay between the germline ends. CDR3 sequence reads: CASSPSTIGSGANVLTF. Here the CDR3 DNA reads TGTGCCAGCAGCCCCTCAACGATCGGCTCTGGGGCCAACGTCCTGACTTTC.

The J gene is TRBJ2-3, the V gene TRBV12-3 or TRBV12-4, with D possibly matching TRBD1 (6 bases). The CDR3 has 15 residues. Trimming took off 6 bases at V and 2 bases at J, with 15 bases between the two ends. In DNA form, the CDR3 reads TGTGCCAGCAGCCAGGACAGCTGGCCCACAGATACGCAGTATTTT. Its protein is CASSQDSWPTDTQYF.

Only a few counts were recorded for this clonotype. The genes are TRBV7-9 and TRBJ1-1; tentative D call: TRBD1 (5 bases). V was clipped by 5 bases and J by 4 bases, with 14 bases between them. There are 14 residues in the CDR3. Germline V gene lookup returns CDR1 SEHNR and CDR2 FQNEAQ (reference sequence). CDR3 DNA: TGTGCCAGCAGCACCCTACAGGTTGTCACTGAAGCTTTCTTT. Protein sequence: CASSTLQVVTEAFF.

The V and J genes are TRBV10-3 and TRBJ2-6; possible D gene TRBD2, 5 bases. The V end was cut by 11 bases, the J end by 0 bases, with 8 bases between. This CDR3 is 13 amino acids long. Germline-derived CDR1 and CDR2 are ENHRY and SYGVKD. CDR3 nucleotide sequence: TGTGCCTTACGGGGCTCTGGGGCCAACGTCCTGACTTTC. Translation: CALRGSGANVLTF.

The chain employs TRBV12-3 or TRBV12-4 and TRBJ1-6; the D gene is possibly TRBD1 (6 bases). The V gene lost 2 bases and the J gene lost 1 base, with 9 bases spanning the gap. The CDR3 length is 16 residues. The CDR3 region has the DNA TGTGCCAGCAGTTTATCGGGGACATCCTATAATTCACCCCTCCACTTT. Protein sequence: CASSLSGTSYNSPLHF.

CDR3 amino acids: CASSRELPPGETQYF. CDR3 nucleotides: TGCGCCAGCAGCCGCGAACTACCCCCAGGGGAAACCCAGTACTTC. V and J are TRBV4-3 and TRBJ2-5; possible D gene TRBD1, 6 bases. Looked up from germline, CDR1 is LGHNA and CDR2 is YSLEER. There are 15 residues in the CDR3. The V and J ends lost 4 bases and 8 bases respectively, with 20 bases between them.

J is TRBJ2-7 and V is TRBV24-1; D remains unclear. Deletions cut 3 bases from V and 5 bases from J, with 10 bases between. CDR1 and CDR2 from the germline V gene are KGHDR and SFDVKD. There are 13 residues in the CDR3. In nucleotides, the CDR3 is TGTGCCACCAGTGATGGTAGGGTTGACGAGCAGTACTTC. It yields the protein CATSDGRVDEQYF.